Below are 9 T cell receptor beta chains sequenced from a single sample in a study. Tregs were sorted as CD4+CD25+CD127-/low cells. One entry per CDR3 protein results from TCRdb running MiXCR on the 5' RACE reads. The sample gives approximately 50,000 distinct CDR3 sequences, more than 25% of which show up once; roughly 2.2% is in the top ten. The sequenced material came from tumor-infiltrating Tregs sorted from the breast tumor. The receptors derive from a female donor with breast cancer.

The V and J genes are TRBV7-2 and TRBJ1-5; D call uncertain. Looked up from germline, CDR1 is SGHTA and CDR2 is FQGNSA. The CDR3 totals 15 residues. Trimming took 5 bases from V and 0 from J, leaving 11 bases between them. The CDR3 loop reads CASSAIGVSNQPQHF. Here the CDR3 DNA reads TGTGCCAGCAGCGCAATCGGGGTTAGCAATCAGCCCCAGCATTTT. The full variable domain, with the rest looked up from reference TRBV7-2 and TRBJ1-5, is GAGVSQSPSNKVTEKGKDVELRCDPISGHTALYWYRQSLGQGLEFLIYFQGNSAPDKSGLPSDRFSAERTGGSVSTLTIQRTQQEDSAVYLCASSAIGVSNQPQHFGDGTRLSIL.

The V gene is TRBV4-3, the J gene TRBJ1-3, with 9 bases fitting TRBD1. Germline V gives CDR1 LGHNA, CDR2 YSLEER. CDR3 length: 15 amino acids. The trim removed 3 bases at V and 0 bases at J, leaving 0 bases unmatched. CDR3 residues: CASSQGQGSGNTIYF. The CDR3 bases are TGCGCCAGCAGCCAGGGACAGGGCTCTGGAAACACCATATATTTT.

This chain links TRBV20-1 with TRBJ2-5; 13 bases map to TRBD2. With 4 bases clipped from V and 5 bases from J, the junction kept 4 bases outside the gene matches. This CDR3 contains 14 residues. The V gene's germline CDR1 is DFQATT and CDR2 SNEGSKA (reference sequence). For the CDR3, the DNA is TGCAGTGCTACCCCGGGACTAGCGGGGGAGACCCAGTACTTC. Amino acids: CSATPGLAGETQYF.

Of note for this clonotype: Possible read error: a much larger clone is one base away. The rearrangement joins TRBV28 to TRBJ2-7, with a weak D call TRBD1 (5 bases). CDR3 length: 16 amino acids. Trimming pared 6 bases from V and 0 bases from J, leaving 18 bases between. Germline-derived CDR1 and CDR2 are MDHEN and SYDVKM. Here the CDR3 DNA reads TGTGCCAGCAGCCCCCCGATTGGCAGGGCCTCCTACGAGCAGTACTTC. It codes for CASSPPIGRASYEQYF.

This clonotype was counted at least ten times. V usage is TRBV12-3 or TRBV12-4 and J usage is TRBJ1-1; D not certain. V shed 3 bases and J shed 2 bases, with 7 bases lying between them. The CDR3 totals 13 residues. The CDR3 nucleotides read TGTGCCAGCAGTTTTCACGGCAACACTGAAGCTTTCTTT. It yields the protein CASSFHGNTEAFF.

The J gene is TRBJ1-5, the V gene TRBV6-1, with 7 positions matching TRBD1. Per the germline V gene, CDR1 is MNHNS and CDR2 is SASEGT. The J segment lost 7 bases and the V segment lost 5 bases, leaving 5 bases of the junction unmatched. This CDR3 is built from 13 residues. The CDR3 sequence: CASSRDSLQPQHF. The CDR3 nucleotides read TGTGCCAGCAGTAGGGACAGCTTACAGCCCCAGCATTTT.

V is TRBV15 and J is TRBJ2-3, with 11 nucleotides matching TRBD2. Germline V CDR1 and CDR2: LNHNV, YYDKDF (reference sequence). There are 14 residues in the CDR3. V trimming: 3 bases; J trimming: 7 bases; junction bases outside the gene matches: 3. CDR3 amino acids: CATSRTSGIHTQYF. CDR3 coding DNA: TGTGCCACCAGCAGGACTAGCGGGATACATACGCAGTATTTT. The full variable domain, in which reference TRBV15 and TRBJ2-3 provide the parts outside the CDR3, is DAMVIQNPRYQVTQFGKPVTLSCSQTLNHNVMYWYQQKSSQAPKLLFHYYDKDFNNEADTPDNFQSRRPNTSFCFLDIRSPGLGDTAMYLCATSRTSGIHTQYFGPGTRLTVL.

This clonotype was counted at least ten times. V is TRBV9 and J is TRBJ2-3; 8 nucleotides match TRBD2. J gave up 4 bases and V 0 bases, and 7 bases lay outside the gene matches. The CDR3 runs to 16 residues. Germline V gene data show CDR1 as SGDLS and CDR2 as YYNGEE. CDR3 sequence reads: CASSVVVAGSPDTQYF. CDR3 sequence (DNA): TGTGCCAGCAGCGTAGTTGTAGCGGGGTCGCCAGATACGCAGTATTTT.

The rearrangement links TRBV6-2 or TRBV6-3 to TRBJ2-2, with 8 positions matching TRBD2. The CDR3 loop spans 15 amino acids. CDR1 is MNHEY and CDR2 is SVGEGT in the germline V gene. V lost 11 bases, J lost 6 bases, and 14 bases stayed unmatched. The CDR3 bases are TGTGCCGGCACCGGGAGGGGGTTGAAAGCCGGGGAGCTGTTTTTT. This sequence encodes CAGTGRGLKAGELFF.